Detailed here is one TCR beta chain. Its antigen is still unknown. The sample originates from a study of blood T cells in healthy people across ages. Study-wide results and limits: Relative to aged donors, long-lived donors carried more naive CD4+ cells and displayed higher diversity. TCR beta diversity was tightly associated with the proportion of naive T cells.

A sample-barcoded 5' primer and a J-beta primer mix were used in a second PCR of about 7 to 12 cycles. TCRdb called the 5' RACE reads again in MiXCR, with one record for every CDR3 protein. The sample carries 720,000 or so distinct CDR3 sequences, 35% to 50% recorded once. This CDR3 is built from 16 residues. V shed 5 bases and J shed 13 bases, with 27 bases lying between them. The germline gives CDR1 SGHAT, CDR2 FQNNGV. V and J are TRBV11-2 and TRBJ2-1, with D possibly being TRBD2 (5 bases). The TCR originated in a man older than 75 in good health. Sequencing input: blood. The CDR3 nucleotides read TGTGCCAGCAGCCGCACGGAGCTGCACTTGGGAGAGACCCAGTTCTTC. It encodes CASSRTELHLGETQFF.